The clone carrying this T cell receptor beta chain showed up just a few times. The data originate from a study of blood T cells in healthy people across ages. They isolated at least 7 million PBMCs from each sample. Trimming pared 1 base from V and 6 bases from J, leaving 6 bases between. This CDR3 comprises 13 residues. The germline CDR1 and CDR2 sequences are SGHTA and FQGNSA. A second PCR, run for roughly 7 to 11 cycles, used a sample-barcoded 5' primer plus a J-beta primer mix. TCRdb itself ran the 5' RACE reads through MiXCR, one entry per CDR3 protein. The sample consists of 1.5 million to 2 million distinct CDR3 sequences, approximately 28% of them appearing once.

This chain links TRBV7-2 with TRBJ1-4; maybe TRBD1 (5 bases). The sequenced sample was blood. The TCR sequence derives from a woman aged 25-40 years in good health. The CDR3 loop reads CASSLGDDEKLFF. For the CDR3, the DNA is TGTGCCAGCAGCTTAGGGGACGATGAAAAACTGTTTTTT.